The 28 T cell receptor beta chains below were found in one sample sequenced in a study of blood T cell repertoires in COVID-19. Produced via immunoSEQ multiplex PCR; TCRdb's table is partial and in-frame only. The data contain fewer than 350,000 clones, 85% of them singletons. The sequencing sample was made of peripheral blood. The source is a human donor in a cohort sampled during active COVID-19.

The chain uses TRBV5-1 and TRBJ2-7, with TRBD2 as a possible D gene (7 bases). Looked up from germline, CDR1 is SGHRS and CDR2 is YFSETQ. V was cut by 7 bases and J by 0 bases, with 11 bases left in between. The CDR3 sequence is 13 residues long. The CDR3 sequence is CASRGGASYEQYF. CDR3 DNA sequence: TGCGCCAGCCGCGGGGGCGCCTCCTACGAGCAGTACTTC.

Turning to this clone: Other DNA sequences in the same sample also yield this CDR3. The genes are TRBV6-5 and TRBJ2-3; 7 bases line up with TRBD1. The CDR3 contains 14 residues. The ends lost 6 bases at V and 0 bases at J; junction bases unmatched: 3. In germline, CDR1 is MNHEY, CDR2 SVGAGI. The chain's CDR3 is CASSYRGSTDTQYF. For the CDR3, the DNA is TGTGCCAGCAGCTACAGGGGCAGCACAGATACGCAGTATTTT.

V gene TRBV5-6 combines with J gene TRBJ2-7, with 7 bases identical to TRBD1. V lost 4 bases, J lost 4 bases, and 5 bases stayed unmatched. Germline values: CDR1 SGHDT, CDR2 YYEEEE. CDR3 length equals 13 residues. The CDR3 DNA follows: TGTGCCAGCAGCCAGACAGGGAATTACGAGCAGTACTTC. It codes for CASSQTGNYEQYF.

The genes are TRBV6-6 and TRBJ2-7, with a weak D call TRBD1 (6 bases). The CDR3 extends over 14 amino acids. Trimming removed 6 bases at V and 5 bases at J, with 17 bases between. Germline values: CDR1 MNHNY, CDR2 SVGAGI (reference sequence). The CDR3 nucleotides read TGTGCCAGCAGGAACATCCTTAACAGGGACGAGCAGTACTTC. It specifies CASRNILNRDEQYF.

This clone showed up just once. CDR3 sequence reads: CASSLGTGVDGYTF. CDR3 DNA sequence: TGTGCCAGCAGCCTCGGGACAGGGGTGGATGGCTACACCTTC. The genes are TRBV7-3 and TRBJ1-2; 10 nucleotides agree with TRBD1. Germline-derived CDR1 and CDR2 are SGHTA and FQGTGA. The CDR3 totals 14 residues. Germline trimming cut 5 bases from V and 6 bases from J; bases unmatched to any gene: 6.

This chain connects TRBV2 to TRBJ2-2; D not certain. The length of the CDR3 is 13 residues. Germline loops: CDR1 SNHLY, CDR2 FYNNEI. Trimming removed 10 bases at V and 1 base at J, with 10 bases between. The CDR3 here is CAIIGVNTGELFF. In DNA form, the CDR3 reads TGTGCCATCATAGGAGTGAACACCGGGGAGCTGTTTTTT.

This chain connects TRBV5-1 to TRBJ2-1, with D possibly matching TRBD2 (5 bases). Germline assignment: CDR1 SGHRS and CDR2 YFSETQ. Trimming took 2 bases from V and 7 from J, leaving 16 bases between them. The CDR3 consists of 15 residues. CDR3 nucleotides: TGCGCCAGCAGCTTTAGCGCGGTCGTGGGGAATGAGCAGTTCTTC. Translation gives CASSFSAVVGNEQFF.

This clone was detected once. The genes are TRBV6-5 and TRBJ1-1; D is unclear. There are 15 residues in the CDR3. Germline-derived CDR1 and CDR2 are MNHEY and SVGAGI. V was cut by 6 bases and J by 4 bases, with 18 bases left in between. CDR3: CASRAPAGYGTEAFF. CDR3 in DNA: TGTGCCAGCAGAGCTCCCGCGGGTTACGGCACTGAAGCTTTCTTT.

The chain has TRBV6-6 and TRBJ1-1, with D hard to call. The ends were cut back, 4 bases at V and 2 bases at J, with 8 bases in the middle. This CDR3 spans 13 amino acids. CDR1 and CDR2 (germline): MNHNY, SVGAGI (reference sequence). The CDR3 nucleotides are TGTGCCAGCAGTTCCGGAGACAACACTGAAGCTTTCTTT. This gives the protein CASSSGDNTEAFF.

The V gene is TRBV18, the J gene TRBJ1-4, with no clear D. Germline V gene lookup returns CDR1 KGHSH and CDR2 LQKENI. V gave up 3 bases and J gave up 4 bases, with 9 bases separating them. CDR3 length equals 14 residues. The CDR3 protein is CASSPKRNNEKLFF. The CDR3 nucleotides are TGTGCCAGCTCACCCAAGAGAAATAATGAAAAACTGTTTTTT.

The chain is built from TRBV3-1 (or the pseudogene TRBV3-2) and TRBJ2-7; possibly TRBD2 for D (5 bases). CDR3 size: 14 residues. Deletions cut 4 bases from V and 0 bases from J, with 10 bases between. Germline V gives CDR1 LGHDT, CDR2 YNNKEL (reference sequence). This CDR3 is CASSPGLASYEQYF. Written as DNA, the CDR3 is TGTGCCAGCAGCCCCGGACTGGCCTCCTACGAGCAGTACTTC.

J is TRBJ2-7 and V is TRBV11-2; possibly TRBD1 for D (6 bases). Between the trimmed V and J ends, which lost 5 bases and 2 bases, there was a span of 19 bases. Germline V gives CDR1 SGHAT, CDR2 FQNNGV. The CDR3 is made up of 16 amino acids. The CDR3 DNA is TGTGCCAGCAGCCGCCCTTTTGGACAGTATCCCTACGAGCAGTACTTC. This sequence encodes CASSRPFGQYPYEQYF.

The chain carries TRBV19 and TRBJ1-4, with 7 bases fitting TRBD1. The CDR3 runs 14 residues. Germline V gene lookup returns CDR1 LNHDA and CDR2 SQIVND (reference sequence). V shed 6 bases, J shed 8 bases, and the junction held 9 bases outside the gene matches. In DNA, the CDR3 is TGTGCCAGTAGCGAACGAGCAGGGGGGGAAAAACTGTTTTTT. Amino acid sequence: CASSERAGGEKLFF. The whole variable domain, remainder taken from reference TRBV19 and TRBJ1-4, is DGGITQSPKYLFRKEGQNVTLSCEQNLNHDAMYWYRQDPGQGLRLIYYSQIVNDFQKGDIAEGYSVSREKKESFPLTVTSAQKNPTAFYLCASSERAGGEKLFFGSGTQLSVL.

This chain connects TRBV12-5 to TRBJ1-4; TRBD1 matches at 7 bases. The trim removed 5 bases at V and 8 bases at J, leaving 11 bases unmatched. Germline values: CDR1 LGHNT, CDR2 FRNRAP. The CDR3 totals 15 residues. The CDR3, as DNA: TGTGCTAGTGGTCCGGGGACAGTAGAAGGAGAAAAACTGTTTTTT. The encoded protein is CASGPGTVEGEKLFF. Full variable domain (rest looked up from reference TRBV12-5 and TRBJ1-4): DARVTQTPRHKVTEMGQEVTMRCQPILGHNTVFWYRQTMMQGLELLAYFRNRAPLDDSGMPKDRFSAEMPDATLATLKIQPSEPRDSAVYFCASGPGTVEGEKLFFGSGTQLSVL.

In this sample, this clone turned up once. The chain uses TRBV7-2 and TRBJ2-1; 8 bases line up with TRBD2. Germline V gene data show CDR1 as SGHTA and CDR2 as FQGNSA. J was trimmed by 8 bases and V by 1 base; bases with no gene match: 7. This CDR3 contains 15 residues. The CDR3 sequence is CASSLEAGALDEQFF. The CDR3 nucleotides are TGTGCCAGCAGCTTAGAAGCGGGGGCCCTCGATGAGCAGTTCTTC.

The V and J genes are TRBV7-9 and TRBJ1-5; D might be TRBD1 (6 bases). This CDR3 has 15 amino acids. Germline V lookup: CDR1 SEHNR, CDR2 FQNEAQ (reference sequence). Between the trimmed V and J ends, which lost 5 bases and 5 bases, there was a span of 16 bases. The CDR3 DNA reads TGTGCCAGCAGCCCCCGGGGGGGCGTTGATCAGCCCCAGCATTTT. It translates to CASSPRGGVDQPQHF.

This chain links TRBV6-6 with TRBJ1-1; a possible D gene is TRBD1 (5 bases). The CDR3 loop spans 13 amino acids. V was cut by 5 bases and J by 1 base, with 8 bases left in between. Looked up from germline, CDR1 is MNHNY and CDR2 is SVGAGI (reference sequence). CDR3 in amino acids: CASSVGGNTEAFF. The CDR3 nucleotides are TGTGCCAGCAGTGTCGGGGGGAACACTGAAGCTTTCTTT.

Remarks on this clone: The same CDR3 is also encoded by other DNA sequences in this sample. The chain couples TRBV18 to TRBJ1-5; TRBD1 is a possible D gene (5 bases). The germline V and J ends were trimmed by 3 bases and 6 bases, with 9 bases remaining between them. The CDR3 is made up of 13 amino acids. Germline V gene lookup returns CDR1 KGHSH and CDR2 LQKENI. CDR3 region: CASSPGGSQPQHF. The CDR3 nucleotides read TGTGCCAGCTCACCGGGGGGAAGTCAGCCCCAGCATTTT.

The rearrangement uses TRBV12-3 or TRBV12-4 and TRBJ1-2; 9 nucleotides line up with TRBD1. J was trimmed by 8 bases and V by 3 bases; bases with no gene match: 4. The CDR3 is 13 residues long. The CDR3 DNA sequence: TGTGCCAGCAGTTTTCGGGACAGGGAGGGCTACACCTTC. Its translation is CASSFRDREGYTF.

This clone was detected only once. The V and J genes are TRBV29-1 and TRBJ2-7, with TRBD1 as a possible D gene (6 bases). Trimming shortened V by 6 bases and J by 2 bases, and 11 bases separated the two germline ends. The germline V gene encodes CDR1 SQVTM and CDR2 ANQGSEA. CDR3 length: 12 amino acids. As DNA, the CDR3 is TGCAGCGTCCTGGGACATCCCTACGAGCAGTACTTC. This encodes CSVLGHPYEQYF.

This clone was counted between two and nine times. The chain couples TRBV7-2 to TRBJ2-3; D remains unclear. This CDR3 region has 11 residues. Germline CDR1 and CDR2: SGHTA and FQGNSA. The V end was cut by 5 bases, the J end by 5 bases, with 5 bases between. In DNA form, the CDR3 reads TGTGCCAGCAGCCGCGTAGATACGCAGTATTTT. It encodes CASSRVDTQYF.

This clone was seen more than once but under ten times. The chain recombines TRBV5-1 with TRBJ1-3; TRBD1 is a possible D gene (5 bases). Between the trimmed V and J ends, which lost 3 bases and 0 bases, there was a span of 19 bases. The CDR3 is made up of 18 amino acids. Germline V CDR1 and CDR2: SGHRS, YFSETQ. The CDR3 spells CASSSTLVGGSSGNTIYF. CDR3 DNA: TGCGCCAGCAGCTCAACCCTAGTTGGGGGGAGCTCTGGAAACACCATATATTTT.

This clone was counted many times. The chain couples TRBV9 to TRBJ1-1, with D possibly matching TRBD1 (6 bases). CDR1 is SGDLS and CDR2 is YYNGEE in the germline V gene. The ends were cut back, 0 bases at V and 5 bases at J, with 11 bases in the middle. The CDR3 covers 14 residues. For the CDR3, the DNA is TGTGCCAGCAGCGTAGCTTACGGACAGACTGAAGCTTTCTTT. As protein: CASSVAYGQTEAFF.

The genes are TRBV15 and TRBJ1-4, with D tentatively TRBD1 (6 bases). Germline CDR1 reads LNHNV; CDR2 reads YYDKDF (reference sequence). The CDR3 consists of 16 residues. V dropped 5 bases and J dropped 12 bases, with 25 bases sitting between them. The CDR3 DNA reads as TGTGCCACCAGCGCCGACAGGTCCCCTTTTGGTTTGGAACTGTTTTTT. It specifies CATSADRSPFGLELFF.

As DNA, the CDR3 is TGTGCCAGCAGCCAATACACAGACACAGATACGCAGTATTTT. Its translation is CASSQYTDTDTQYF. The rearrangement joins TRBV3-1 (or the pseudogene TRBV3-2) to TRBJ2-3; D unresolved. V lost 2 bases and J 2 bases, leaving 8 bases between the germline ends. The germline V gene encodes CDR1 LGHDT and CDR2 YNNKEL (reference sequence). This CDR3 spans 14 amino acids.

The chain joins TRBV7-3 to TRBJ2-3, with D tentatively TRBD1 (5 bases). The CDR3 has 18 residues. Germline V CDR1 and CDR2: SGHTA, FQGTGA. V shed 1 base and J shed 6 bases, with 23 bases lying between them. CDR3 coding DNA: TGTGCCAGCAGCTTAATTGGGTCAGCAGGGCCGTATGGGGATACGCAGTATTTT. Its protein is CASSLIGSAGPYGDTQYF.

This clone was detected only a few times. The V and J genes are TRBV30 and TRBJ2-7; D is uncertain. The CDR3 spans 13 residues. Germline V gene sequence: CDR1 GTSNPN, CDR2 SVGIG (reference sequence). Trimming removed 0 bases from V and 5 bases from J, with 11 bases in between. CDR3 sequence (DNA): TGTGCCTGGAGTGTACAACTATTAAACGAGCAGTACTTC. As protein: CAWSVQLLNEQYF.

The rearrangement joins TRBV5-1 to TRBJ2-2; the D is unclear. V lost 0 bases, J lost 2 bases, and 8 bases lay in between. CDR3 length equals 15 residues. Germline CDR1 is SGHRS and CDR2 is YFSETQ. This CDR3 is CASSLDLTNTGELFF. In DNA form, the CDR3 reads TGCGCCAGCAGCTTGGATCTCACAAACACCGGGGAGCTGTTTTTT.